A selection of T cell receptor beta chains follows, all from one sample in a study of CD8 T cells in ankylosing spondylitis. TCRdb re-called the 5' RACE reads with MiXCR, one entry per CDR3 protein. The table records 200,000 to 300,000 distinct CDR3 sequences, roughly a quarter of them present only once. Sequenced material: blood, either unsorted or a sorted T cell fraction (not recorded which). Every receptor here comes from a male donor with ankylosing spondylitis or in good health (not recorded which). Each CDR3 is given with its conserved first and last residue. Fields, in order: D gene, V gene, J gene, clone size, CDR3 protein, CDR3 DNA. A D gene is named only where the DNA matches it firmly. Clone sizes are given selectively: once, few, many, or a class where the clone is expanded.

NA	TRBV9	TRBJ2-7	NA	CASGGGGRNEQYF	TGTGCCAGCGGGGGAGGGGGGAGAAACGAGCAGTACTTC
TRBD2	TRBV5-1	TRBJ2-7	NA	CASSKTSGAYEQYF	TGCGCCAGCAGCAAGACTAGCGGGGCCTACGAGCAGTACTTC
NA	TRBV7-7	TRBJ2-7	few	CASSSHANEQYF	TGTGCTAGCAGCTCCCACGCAAACGAGCAGTACTTC
NA	TRBV4-2	TRBJ1-6	NA	CASTAGEQGRSYNSPLHF	TGTGCCAGCACCGCAGGGGAACAGGGTCGCTCCTATAATTCACCCCTCCACTTT
NA	TRBV9	TRBJ2-3	few	CASSVAPRATDTQYF	TGTGCCAGCAGCGTAGCCCCCAGGGCCACAGATACGCAGTATTTT
NA	TRBV20-1	TRBJ1-6	few	CSAPGGGQSYNSPLHF	TGCAGTGCTCCAGGCGGGGGGCAATCCTATAATTCACCCCTCCACTTT
NA	TRBV12-3/TRBV12-4	TRBJ1-2	many	CASRTANNYGYTF	TGTGCCAGCCGGACAGCAAATAACTATGGCTACACCTTC
NA	TRBV12-3/TRBV12-4	TRBJ2-7	NA	CASSLGEGTYEQYF	TGTGCCAGCAGTTTGGGGGAAGGGACCTACGAGCAGTACTTC
NA	TRBV12-3/TRBV12-4	TRBJ1-3	NA	CATDPVVADTIYF	TGTGCCACCGACCCGGTAGTAGCTGACACCATATATTTT
TRBD1	TRBV24-1	TRBJ2-3	few	CATSDYGQGALNTQYF	TGTGCCACCAGTGACTACGGACAGGGGGCTTTGAATACGCAGTATTTT
TRBD2	TRBV7-3	TRBJ2-3	NA	CASSLRPGGGTDTQYF	TGTGCCAGCAGCTTACGTCCGGGGGGGGGCACAGATACGCAGTATTTT
NA	TRBV7-8	TRBJ1-5	many	CASSLLQNQPQHF	TGTGCCAGCAGCTTATTACAGAATCAGCCCCAGCATTTT
TRBD1	TRBV11-2	TRBJ2-5	many	CASSSPRGREYQETQYF	TGTGCCAGCAGCTCGCCCAGGGGGCGAGAGTACCAAGAGACCCAGTACTTC
TRBD2	TRBV12-3/TRBV12-4	TRBJ2-5	NA	CASSLSGVYQETQYF	TGTGCCAGCAGTTTAAGCGGGGTCTACCAAGAGACCCAGTACTTC
NA	TRBV20-1	TRBJ1-1	few	CSASKQLLDTEAFF	TGCAGTGCTAGCAAACAGCTCTTGGACACTGAAGCTTTCTTT
TRBD1	TRBV6-1	TRBJ1-2	few	CASKNRGDYGYTF	TGTGCCAGCAAGAACAGGGGAGACTATGGCTACACCTTC
NA	TRBV11-2	TRBJ2-5	many	CASSLDTHVGETQYF	TGTGCCAGCAGCTTAGATACTCACGTGGGAGAGACCCAGTACTTC
TRBD1	TRBV29-1	TRBJ2-7	few	CSVEPGQGSSYEQYF	TGCAGCGTTGAACCCGGACAGGGAAGCTCCTACGAGCAGTACTTC
NA	TRBV10-3	TRBJ1-2	NA	CAISQDGKLIYGYTF	TGTGCCATCAGCCAGGACGGAAAACTGATCTATGGCTACACCTTC
TRBD1	TRBV2	TRBJ2-7	many	CASSPSGQDYEQYF	TGTGCCAGCAGTCCATCCGGACAGGACTACGAGCAGTACTTC
NA	TRBV3-1	TRBJ2-5	many	CASSQARSGTQETQYF	TGTGCCAGCAGCCAAGCGCGTTCAGGGACCCAAGAGACCCAGTACTTC
NA	TRBV18	TRBJ2-3	NA	CASSPGDPDTQYF	TGTGCCAGCTCCCCCGGGGACCCAGATACGCAGTATTTT
NA	TRBV12-3/TRBV12-4	TRBJ1-3	NA	CASSLGTESGNTIYF	TGTGCCAGCAGTTTAGGGACAGAGTCTGGAAACACCATATATTTT
TRBD1	TRBV9	TRBJ1-2	NA	CASSGDRGYTDGYTF	TGTGCCAGCAGCGGCGACAGGGGATATACCGATGGCTACACCTTC
TRBD1	TRBV7-2	TRBJ1-5	NA	CASSSDRGLDQPQHF	TGTGCCAGCAGCTCAGATAGGGGGCTTGATCAGCCCCAGCATTTT
TRBD1	TRBV12-3/TRBV12-4	TRBJ2-5	NA	CASSKTGIETQYF	TGTGCCAGCAGCAAGACAGGGATCGAGACCCAGTACTTC
NA	TRBV12-3/TRBV12-4	TRBJ2-3	many	CASSLRDIDTQYF	TGTGCCAGCAGTTTAAGGGATATAGATACGCAGTATTTT
NA	TRBV7-2	TRBJ2-2	few	CASSLSTANTGELFF	TGTGCCAGCAGCTTATCGACAGCGAACACCGGGGAGCTGTTTTTT
NA	TRBV20-1	TRBJ1-1	few	CSARRSLGRSEAFF	TGCAGTGCTAGGAGGAGTCTGGGGCGGTCTGAAGCTTTCTTT
TRBD2	TRBV7-2	TRBJ2-5	NA	CASSMGLEETQYF	TGTGCCAGCAGCATGGGACTAGAAGAGACCCAGTACTTC
NA	TRBV12-3/TRBV12-4	TRBJ2-2	NA	CTFSFWISGTPNTGELFF	TGTACCTTCAGTTTTTGGATTTCGGGGACCCCGAACACCGGGGAGCTGTTTTTT
NA	TRBV29-1	TRBJ1-5	few	CSVPRRDSNQPQHF	TGCAGCGTTCCCCGAAGGGATAGCAATCAGCCCCAGCATTTT
NA	TRBV12-3/TRBV12-4	TRBJ1-1	many	CASRYAGANTEAFF	TGTGCCAGCCGCTACGCGGGGGCGAACACTGAAGCTTTCTTT
NA	TRBV20-1	TRBJ2-2	NA	CSARDLASTGELFF	TGCAGTGCTAGAGATCTGGCTTCCACCGGGGAGCTGTTTTTT
TRBD2	TRBV20-1	TRBJ2-3	many	CSALAGGRHRTDTQYF	TGCAGTGCCCTAGCGGGGGGCCGACATCGCACAGATACGCAGTATTTT
NA	TRBV20-1	TRBJ2-3	many	CSGSAGTDTQYF	TGCAGTGGAAGCGCGGGGACAGATACGCAGTATTTT
NA	TRBV12-3/TRBV12-4	TRBJ2-7	many	CASSLAGRGNEQYF	TGTGCCAGCAGCCTTGCGGGACGGGGCAACGAGCAGTACTTC
TRBD1	TRBV12-3/TRBV12-4	TRBJ2-7	NA	CASSLWTGQKVYEQYF	TGTGCCAGCAGTTTGTGGACAGGGCAAAAGGTCTACGAGCAGTACTTC
NA	TRBV6-5	TRBJ2-3	NA	CASSYFPTDTQYF	TGTGCCAGCAGTTATTTCCCCACAGATACGCAGTATTTT
NA	TRBV12-3/TRBV12-4	TRBJ2-5	few	CASSLSRPETQYF	TGTGCCAGCAGCTTAAGCCGACCGGAGACCCAGTACTTC
NA	TRBV5-6	TRBJ1-2	NA	CASSLRVANYGYTF	TGTGCCAGCAGCCTAAGGGTGGCTAACTATGGCTACACCTTC